This T cell receptor beta chain was identified during a study of vaccination effects on CD4 cells after COVID-19. Method: immunoSEQ multiplex PCR; TCRdb's copy keeps in-frame clones and lacks some. Of roughly 53,000 clones listed, 79% are singletons. CDR3 length: 15 amino acids. CDR1 SNHLY and CDR2 FYNNEI come from the germline V gene. Trimming took 7 bases from V and 4 from J; bases not matched to a gene: 6. Regarding this clone: What it recognizes is unknown.

After expansion with viral peptide pools in the ViraFEST assay, antigen-specific CD4+ T cells were sequenced. Following a roughly 11-day culture, CD4+ T cells were purified. The study found no prior SARS-CoV-2 infection in the vaccine recipients, who tested negative for nucleocapsid antibodies. After around 2.2 million PBMC were placed in each well, they were cultured with approximately 10 IU/ml IL-2 and about 10 ug/ml peptides. The specimen was CD4+ T cells from PBMCs cultured with HCoV-OC43 spike peptides, collected before COVID-19 vaccination. The subset: HCoV-OC43 spike overlapping peptide pool stimulation. This clonotype was sampled from a human donor who received a COVID-19 vaccine. V is TRBV2 and J is TRBJ2-3; 12 bases align to TRBD2. This CDR3 is CASNEGLAGADTQYF. In DNA form, the CDR3 reads TGTGCCAGCAATGAGGGACTAGCGGGCGCAGATACGCAGTATTTT. The full variable domain, with the rest looked up from reference TRBV2 and TRBJ2-3, is EPEVTQTPSHQVTQMGQEVILRCVPISNHLYFYWYRQILGQKVEFLVSFYNNEISEKSEIFDDQFSVERPDGSNFTLKIRSTKLEDSAMYFCASNEGLAGADTQYFGPGTRLTVL.